These 17 T cell receptor beta chains were all obtained from the same sample, sequenced in a study of STAT5B mutations in CD4+ large granular lymphocyte leukemia. Sequencing used immunoSEQ multiplex PCR; TCRdb keeps in-frame clones, though not all of them. The top ten clones hold more than 1% of a sample with 25,000 to 30,000 clones, roughly 79% of them seen once. Sequencing was performed on CD4+ T cells from blood buffy coats. Receptor source: a human donor in good health.

This clone was found a few times. V usage is TRBV2 and J usage is TRBJ1-1, with a weak D call TRBD1 (5 bases). This CDR3 spans 13 amino acids. Trimming shortened V by 4 bases and J by 4 bases, and 10 bases separated the two germline ends. The V gene's germline CDR1 is SNHLY and CDR2 FYNNEI. The CDR3 here is CASSGQGATEAFF. For the CDR3, the DNA is TGTGCCAGCAGTGGCCAGGGAGCCACTGAAGCTTTCTTT.

J is TRBJ2-2 and V is TRBV7-3, with a weak D call TRBD1 (5 bases). Trimming removed 2 bases at V and 6 bases at J, with 7 bases between. Per the germline V gene, CDR1 is SGHTA and CDR2 is FQGTGA. This CDR3 is built from 13 residues. CDR3 amino acids: CASSLEGAGELFF. DNA of the CDR3: TGTGCCAGCAGCTTAGAAGGGGCCGGGGAGCTGTTTTTT.

The chain carries TRBV9 and TRBJ2-2, with unresolved D. Germline V gene sequence: CDR1 SGDLS, CDR2 YYNGEE. The CDR3 covers 12 residues. V was shortened by 6 bases and J by 7 bases, with 10 bases between the two germline ends. CDR3 sequence (DNA): TGTGCCAGCAATCGGGTGGACGGGGAGCTGTTTTTT. As protein: CASNRVDGELFF.

The CDR3 nucleotides are TGTGCCAGCAGTTACGGAAGTTATGGGGCCAACGTCCTGACTTTC. It encodes CASSYGSYGANVLTF. This sequence joins TRBV6-5 and TRBJ2-6; no reliable D call. V was trimmed by 2 bases and J by 3 bases, leaving 8 bases between them. The V gene's germline CDR1 is MNHEY and CDR2 SVGAGI. This CDR3 has 15 amino acids.

The rearrangement uses TRBV5-4 and TRBJ2-2, with D perhaps being TRBD1 or TRBD2 (5 bases each). Germline values: CDR1 SGHNT, CDR2 YYREEE (reference sequence). Trimming took off 6 bases at V and 5 bases at J, with 20 bases between the two ends. The CDR3 is made up of 16 amino acids. CDR3 sequence (DNA): TGTGCCAGCACCGTCGGGACCCCCCTTATTACCGGGGAGCTGTTTTTT. Translating it yields CASTVGTPLITGELFF.

This clone was seen a handful of times. J is TRBJ2-7 and V is TRBV10-1, with 7 bases fitting TRBD2. CDR3 length: 14 residues. The V gene end was trimmed by 3 bases and the J gene end by 2 bases; junction bases not matched to a gene: 4. Germline V gene data show CDR1 as WNHNN and CDR2 as SYGVQD (reference sequence). CDR3 DNA sequence: TGCGCCAGCAGTGAAGGGACTACACCCTACGAGCAGTACTTC. Its translation is CASSEGTTPYEQYF.

This clone was observed once. The chain uses TRBV4-1 and TRBJ2-3, with 8 bases lining up with TRBD2. Trimming took 1 base from V and 8 from J; bases not matched to a gene: 8. The CDR3 runs 15 residues. From germline, CDR1 is MGHRA and CDR2 YSYEKL. The CDR3 coding sequence is TGCGCCAGCAGCCAAGGGGTTAGCGGGAAGGGTACGCAGTATTTT. Protein sequence: CASSQGVSGKGTQYF.

This rearrangement joins TRBV30 to TRBJ2-2; 7 bases are a match to TRBD2. V dropped 3 bases and J dropped 4; count of bases not matched to a gene: 5. Germline CDR1 and CDR2: GTSNPN and SVGIG (reference sequence). The CDR3 loop spans 14 amino acids. The CDR3 sequence is CAWRAGVSTGELFF. In nucleotides, the CDR3 is TGTGCCTGGAGGGCGGGAGTAAGCACCGGGGAGCTGTTTTTT. Variable domain in full (rest from reference TRBV30 and TRBJ2-2): SQTIHQWPATLVQPVGSPLSLECTVEGTSNPNLYWYRQAAGRGLQLLFYSVGIGQISSEVPQNLSASRPQDRQFILSSKKLLLSDSGFYLCAWRAGVSTGELFFGEGSRLTVL.

J is TRBJ1-2 and V is TRBV19; D remains ambiguous. The V gene's germline CDR1 is LNHDA and CDR2 SQIVND (reference sequence). The CDR3 runs 14 residues. V lost 7 bases, J lost 2 bases, and 14 bases lay in between. CDR3 loop: CASNPGLSNYGYTF. As DNA, the CDR3 is TGTGCCAGTAACCCGGGGTTATCGAACTATGGCTACACCTTC.

This clone was picked up one time. The gene calls are TRBV10-3 and TRBJ2-7; 10 positions agree with TRBD2. The length of the CDR3 is 15 residues. Losses at the gene ends were 3 bases for V and 7 bases for J; bases not matched to a gene: 9. The germline V gene has CDR1 ENHRY and CDR2 SYGVKD. CDR3 loop: CAISETSGTAGEQYF. The CDR3, as DNA: TGTGCCATCAGTGAAACTAGCGGGACAGCGGGGGAGCAGTACTTC.

The chain combines TRBV28 with TRBJ1-1; D is unresolved. Trimming pared 5 bases from V and 0 bases from J, leaving 16 bases between. Germline V gene data show CDR1 as MDHEN and CDR2 as SYDVKM. This CDR3 has 16 residues. This CDR3 is CASSPPSRVMNTEAFF. CDR3 DNA: TGTGCCAGCAGTCCTCCGTCTCGGGTAATGAACACTGAAGCTTTCTTT.

The chain has TRBV28 and TRBJ2-5; no definite D call. The CDR3 is 18 amino acids. In germline, CDR1 is MDHEN, CDR2 SYDVKM. The V end was cut by 5 bases, the J end by 1 base, with 23 bases between. The CDR3: CASSQFYPLSGVQETQYF. Written as DNA, the CDR3 is TGTGCCAGCAGTCAATTCTATCCTCTATCAGGTGTCCAAGAGACCCAGTACTTC.

This chain connects TRBV30 to TRBJ2-1, with TRBD2 matching over 7 bases. The V gene's germline CDR1 is GTSNPN and CDR2 SVGIG (reference sequence). CDR3 size: 10 residues. V dropped 5 bases and J dropped 9; count of bases not matched to a gene: 1. The chain's CDR3 is CAWGTIEQFF. The DNA of the CDR3 is TGTGCCTGGGGGACTATTGAGCAGTTCTTC.

This clone was seen only once. V gene TRBV7-6 combines with J gene TRBJ2-1, with 12 bases aligning to TRBD2. V shed 4 bases and J 4 bases; nucleotides not matched to a gene: 8. Looked up from germline, CDR1 is SGHVS and CDR2 is FNYEAQ. CDR3 length: 17 amino acids. CDR3 residues: CASSYRTSGVSYNEQFF. CDR3 nucleotides: TGTGCCAGCAGCTACCGGACTAGCGGGGTGTCTTACAATGAGCAGTTCTTC.

This clone appeared a few times. This chain connects TRBV5-1 to TRBJ1-1; tentatively, D is TRBD1 (6 bases). Trimming removed 5 bases from V and 3 bases from J, with 11 bases in between. The CDR3 is 13 amino acids. Germline values: CDR1 SGHRS, CDR2 YFSETQ. The CDR3 DNA follows: TGCGCCAGCAGTCGGGACATCCACACTGAAGCTTTCTTT. Protein sequence: CASSRDIHTEAFF. The full variable domain, its missing parts supplied by reference TRBV5-1 and TRBJ1-1, is KAGVTQTPRYLIKTRGQQVTLSCSPISGHRSVSWYQQTPGQGLQFLFEYFSETQRNKGNFPGRFSGRQFSNSRSEMNVSTLELGDSALYLCASSRDIHTEAFFGQGTRLTVV.

The V call is TRBV27, the J call TRBJ2-2; TRBD2 aligns across 9 bases. This CDR3 has 16 amino acids. The V segment lost 7 bases and the J segment 7 bases; nucleotides outside the gene matches: 13. Germline CDR1 reads MNHEY; CDR2 reads SMNVEV (reference sequence). CDR3 nucleotide sequence: TGTGCCAGCACCCTGAAGGCGGGGGGGCCCTTCGGGGAGCTGTTTTTT. Its translation is CASTLKAGGPFGELFF.

This clone was recorded only once. Additional DNA sequences in this sample encode the identical CDR3. The chain carries TRBV5-1 and TRBJ1-3; weak D call: TRBD1 (5 bases). The CDR3 loop spans 16 amino acids. Germline CDR1 and CDR2: SGHRS and YFSETQ. V was clipped by 0 bases and J by 4 bases, with 14 bases between them. CDR3 region: CASSLAGVSSGNTIYF. In nucleotides, the CDR3 is TGCGCCAGCAGCTTGGCGGGGGTCTCCTCGGGAAACACCATATATTTT.